The 23 T cell receptor beta chains in this list originate from one sample, sequenced in a study of blood T cell repertoires in COVID-19. TCRdb's copy holds only in-frame clones and misses some; the assay was immunoSEQ multiplex PCR. In the table there are about 250,000 clones, approximately 83% of which are singletons. Sequencing used PBMCs or T cells enriched from blood (not recorded which). These receptors were collected from a woman younger than 45 who had recovered from COVID-19.

V usage is TRBV7-2 and J usage is TRBJ2-1; D ambiguous. The V and J ends lost 2 bases and 6 bases respectively, with 11 bases between them. Germline V gene sequence: CDR1 SGHTA, CDR2 FQGNSA. This CDR3 has 14 amino acids. The CDR3 DNA follows: TGTGCCAGCAGCTTAATTCCTAGGAGCAATGAGCAGTTCTTC. It codes for CASSLIPRSNEQFF.

The chain links TRBV5-4 to TRBJ1-1; D is perhaps TRBD1 (6 bases). Trimming left V 4 bases short and J 5 bases short, with 12 bases between. The CDR3 extends over 13 amino acids. Germline V gene lookup returns CDR1 SGHNT and CDR2 YYREEE (reference sequence). CDR3 residues: CASSGKGVTEAFF. CDR3 DNA: TGTGCCAGCAGCGGAAAGGGGGTGACTGAAGCTTTCTTT.

Only one count was recorded for this clone. The chain combines TRBV27 with TRBJ1-1; perhaps TRBD1 as D (5 bases). The CDR3 runs 14 residues. Germline lookup yields CDR1 MNHEY and CDR2 SMNVEV (reference sequence). The ends were cut back, 2 bases at V and 3 bases at J, with 10 bases in the middle. The CDR3 spells CASSLGGVDTEAFF. The CDR3 nucleotides are TGTGCCAGCAGTTTAGGAGGGGTAGACACTGAAGCTTTCTTT.

This rearrangement joins TRBV19 to TRBJ1-2, with 7 bases aligning to TRBD1. Germline V gene lookup returns CDR1 LNHDA and CDR2 SQIVND (reference sequence). The CDR3 sequence is 15 residues long. With 3 bases clipped from V and 4 bases from J, the junction kept 8 bases outside the gene matches. The CDR3: CASSILPQGSYGYTF. CDR3 DNA: TGTGCCAGTAGTATCCTCCCACAGGGGAGCTATGGCTACACCTTC.

The chain recombines TRBV9 with TRBJ1-3, with 9 bases fitting TRBD1. V dropped 3 bases and J dropped 6; count of bases not matched to a gene: 16. CDR1 is SGDLS and CDR2 is YYNGEE in the germline V gene. CDR3 length equals 18 residues. The CDR3 DNA is TGTGCCAGCAGCGGACCCGCCCGACAGGGGGATCTAGCAAACACCATATATTTT. It specifies CASSGPARQGDLANTIYF.

V usage is TRBV2 and J usage is TRBJ2-1, with 10 positions matching TRBD2. The CDR3 is 14 amino acids. Germline assignment: CDR1 SNHLY and CDR2 FYNNEI. Losses at the gene ends were 7 bases for V and 7 bases for J; bases not matched to a gene: 7. The CDR3 DNA sequence: TGTGCCAGCAACGAACTAGCGGGGCTTAATGAGCAGTTCTTC. Translating it yields CASNELAGLNEQFF.

This sequence joins TRBV28 and TRBJ2-7, with D maybe TRBD2 (5 bases). Germline V gene sequence: CDR1 MDHEN, CDR2 SYDVKM. Trimming shortened V by 5 bases and J by 1 base, and 12 bases separated the two germline ends. This CDR3 has 14 amino acids. Here the CDR3 reads CASSKTGISYEQYF. The CDR3 nucleotides read TGTGCCAGCAGTAAGACCGGGATTTCCTACGAGCAGTACTTC.

This chain joins TRBV11-2 and TRBJ1-4; maybe TRBD1 (6 bases). This CDR3 contains 20 residues. Germline CDR1 reads SGHAT; CDR2 reads FQNNGV. Trimming took off 0 bases at V and 0 bases at J, with 20 bases between the two ends. The CDR3 loop reads CASSLDRRGRIVATNEKLFF. In nucleotides, the CDR3 is TGTGCCAGCAGCTTAGATCGGCGGGGGCGGATCGTGGCAACTAATGAAAAACTGTTTTTT.

The rearrangement uses TRBV18 and TRBJ1-2; D unresolved. V lost 6 bases and J lost 8, with 16 bases in between. Germline CDR1 KGHSH, CDR2 LQKENI. This CDR3 contains 13 residues. The CDR3: CASSGGDTRGYTF. As DNA, the CDR3 is TGTGCCAGCTCGGGTGGAGACACTAGGGGCTACACCTTC. The variable domain in full, completed from reference TRBV18 and TRBJ1-2, reads NAGVMQNPRHLVRRRGQEARLRCSPMKGHSHVYWYRQLPEEGLKFMVYLQKENIIDESGMPKERFSAEFPKEGPSILRIQQVVRGDSAAYFCASSGGDTRGYTFGSGTRLTVV.

This clone appeared a single time. The rearrangement links TRBV24-1 to TRBJ2-4; D ambiguous. V was trimmed by 4 bases and J by 2 bases, leaving 11 bases between them. Germline values: CDR1 KGHDR, CDR2 SFDVKD. The CDR3 contains 15 residues. The CDR3 sequence is CATSDSTETKNIQYF. In DNA form, the CDR3 reads TGTGCCACCAGTGACTCCACAGAGACCAAAAACATTCAGTACTTC.

The chain joins TRBV5-6 to TRBJ1-3; D uncertain. The ends were cut back, 4 bases at V and 2 bases at J, with 7 bases in the middle. This CDR3 spans 13 amino acids. CDR1 SGHDT and CDR2 YYEEEE come from the germline V gene. The DNA of the CDR3 is TGTGCCAGCAGCCCCCTCCCTGGAAACACCATATATTTT. The encoded protein is CASSPLPGNTIYF. Full variable domain (outside the CDR3, taken from reference TRBV5-6 and TRBJ1-3): DAGVTQSPTHLIKTRGQQVTLRCSPKSGHDTVSWYQQALGQGPQFIFQYYEEEERQRGNFPDRFSGHQFPNYSSELNVNALLLGDSALYLCASSPLPGNTIYFGEGSWLTVV.

This clone showed up just a few times. This chain uses TRBV18 with TRBJ2-1; D is perhaps TRBD2 (5 bases). This CDR3 region has 13 residues. Deletions cut 2 bases from V and 10 bases from J, with 12 bases between. CDR1 KGHSH and CDR2 LQKENI come from the germline V gene. The CDR3 region is CASSPFTGWEQFF. As DNA, the CDR3 is TGTGCCAGCTCACCATTCACGGGGTGGGAGCAGTTCTTC.

The chain uses TRBV28 and TRBJ1-3, with D uncertain. Germline V CDR1 and CDR2: MDHEN, SYDVKM. V was clipped by 1 base and J by 0 bases, with 13 bases between them. The length of the CDR3 is 17 residues. CDR3 coding DNA: TGTGCCAGCAGTTTATATGGGCAGGAAAGCTCTGGAAACACCATATATTTT. As protein: CASSLYGQESSGNTIYF.

The chain uses TRBV3-1 (or the pseudogene TRBV3-2) and TRBJ1-4, with a weak D call TRBD1 (6 bases). The CDR3 is made up of 15 amino acids. The V end was cut by 4 bases, the J end by 10 bases, with 19 bases between. Germline V CDR1 and CDR2: LGHDT, YNNKEL (reference sequence). The CDR3 protein is CASSPLIREGGKLFF. In nucleotides, the CDR3 is TGTGCCAGCAGCCCCCTGATACGGGAAGGGGGAAAACTGTTTTTT.

This clone has only a few counts. V and J are TRBV9 and TRBJ1-6, with TRBD1 matching 10 bases. Germline V gene lookup returns CDR1 SGDLS and CDR2 YYNGEE. The V and J ends lost 2 bases and 10 bases, in that order; junction bases with no gene match: 3. The CDR3 runs 14 residues. For the CDR3, the DNA is TGTGCCAGCAGCGTCGGGACAGGGGAATCACCCCTCCACTTT. Translating it yields CASSVGTGESPLHF.

The chain recombines TRBV21-1 with TRBJ2-1; whether TRBD2, the table's D call, matches the DNA was not checked. TRBV21-1 is termed a pseudogene. This CDR3 spans 20 amino acids. This CDR3 reads CASSKPLTGPGTSSHNEQFF. As DNA, the CDR3 is TGTGCCAGCAGCAAACCCCTTACAGGCCCCGGGACTAGCTCCCACAATGAGCAGTTCTTC.

The chain links TRBV7-8 to TRBJ1-4, with 7 bases fitting TRBD1. The CDR3 is 16 amino acids. The V gene's germline CDR1 is SGHVS and CDR2 FQNEAQ. V dropped 1 base and J dropped 8; count of bases not matched to a gene: 10. CDR3 protein: CASSLVLGGGREKLFF. CDR3 bases: TGTGCCAGCAGCTTAGTTCTTGGAGGGGGCAGGGAAAAACTGTTTTTT.

The V gene is TRBV6-5, the J gene TRBJ2-7; the match to TRBD1 covers 7 bases. The CDR3 totals 15 residues. Trimming took 7 bases from V and 5 from J; bases not matched to a gene: 14. Per the germline V gene, CDR1 is MNHEY and CDR2 is SVGAGI. The CDR3 bases are TGTGCCAGCAATTCACTCAGACAGGGCCCCAACGAGCAGTACTTC. It yields the protein CASNSLRQGPNEQYF.

This chain joins TRBV5-1 and TRBJ2-1; D may be TRBD1 (5 bases). The V and J ends lost 4 bases and 6 bases respectively, with 26 bases between them. This CDR3 is 18 amino acids long. Germline loops: CDR1 SGHRS, CDR2 YFSETQ. The CDR3 DNA is TGCGCCAGCAGCCTCCCCGTTGACAGAAGTTTGGTACCCAATGAGCAGTTCTTC. Amino acid sequence: CASSLPVDRSLVPNEQFF.

V and J are TRBV28 and TRBJ1-5; D possibly corresponds to TRBD1 (5 bases). Trimming removed 3 bases from V and 11 bases from J, with 14 bases in between. The CDR3 length is 13 residues. CDR1 is MDHEN and CDR2 is SYDVKM in the germline V gene. The DNA of the CDR3 is TGTGCCAGCAGTTTCGCGGGACTGGCAGCCCAGCATTTT. Its protein product is CASSFAGLAAQHF.

V is TRBV5-1 and J is TRBJ1-1; D is ambiguous. V lost 5 bases to trimming and J lost 4 bases, with 12 bases between them. CDR3 length: 13 residues. Germline V gives CDR1 SGHRS, CDR2 YFSETQ. The CDR3 sequence is CASSPLAGTEAFF. As DNA, the CDR3 is TGCGCCAGCAGTCCCCTCGCGGGCACTGAAGCTTTCTTT.

This sequence joins TRBV28 and TRBJ2-1; 7 nucleotides match TRBD1. The V gene's germline CDR1 is MDHEN and CDR2 SYDVKM. Trimming removed 4 bases from V and 2 bases from J; junction bases left unmatched: 5. This CDR3 contains 15 residues. CDR3 DNA sequence: TGTGCCAGCAGTTCCCGGGACAGACCCTACAATGAGCAGTTCTTC. Translating gives CASSSRDRPYNEQFF.

The chain combines TRBV7-9 with TRBJ1-2, with TRBD1 matching over 8 bases. The CDR3 runs 16 residues. Per germline, CDR1 SEHNR and CDR2 FQNEAQ (reference sequence). Germline trimming cut 2 bases from V and 0 bases from J; bases unmatched to any gene: 5. As DNA, the CDR3 is TGTGCCAGCAGCTTACGAGGACAGGGTGCTAACTATGGCTACACCTTC. It translates to CASSLRGQGANYGYTF. Based on the CDR3 plus reference TRBV7-9 and TRBJ1-2, the full variable domain is DTGVSQNPRHKITKRGQNVTFRCDPISEHNRLYWYRQTLGQGPEFLTYFQNEAQLEKSRLLSDRFSAERPKGSFSTLEIQRTEQGDSAMYLCASSLRGQGANYGYTFGSGTRLTVV.